The 8 T cell receptor beta chains given below trace back to one sample, sequenced in a study of blood T cells in healthy people across ages. PCR was performed a second time for about 7 to 11 cycles using a sample-barcoded 5' primer and a J-beta primer mix. A single record per CDR3 protein comes from TCRdb applying MiXCR to the 5' RACE reads. The sample lists 450,000 to 600,000 distinct CDR3 sequences; roughly a quarter were seen once. This sample was shared with a second study, whose subject was T cells of mothers and their children.

The sequenced sample was blood. Receptors were obtained from a boy between 2 and 10 years old in good health.

This clonotype showed up just a few times. V usage is TRBV12-3 or TRBV12-4 and J usage is TRBJ2-1; the D gene is possibly TRBD1 (5 bases). The CDR3 runs to 11 residues. Trimming stripped 6 bases from V and 8 bases from J, with 8 bases between. The CDR3 nucleotides read TGTGCCAGCAGCCCACAGGATGAGCAGTTCTTC. Its translation: CASSPQDEQFF.

The chain carries TRBV12-3 or TRBV12-4 and TRBJ2-1; perhaps TRBD2 as D (7 bases). The V gene lost 1 base and the J gene lost 8 bases, with 15 bases spanning the gap. This CDR3 region has 15 residues. The CDR3 region is CASSLGGGGLDEQFF. CDR3 nucleotides: TGTGCCAGCAGTTTAGGGGGAGGGGGTTTAGATGAGCAGTTCTTC.

The chain has TRBV27 and TRBJ2-4; D remains ambiguous. The CDR3 consists of 18 residues. Germline V gene sequence: CDR1 MNHEY, CDR2 SMNVEV (reference sequence). Deletions cut 4 bases from V and 2 bases from J, with 21 bases between. Here the CDR3 DNA reads TGTGCCAGCAGTTACCTAAAGGGTGGGATCCGTACCAAAAACATTCAGTACTTC. This sequence encodes CASSYLKGGIRTKNIQYF.

The sample holds a few counts of this clonotype. Here the CDR3 reads CASSQISGSADTQYF. The CDR3 coding sequence is TGTGCCAGCAGCCAGATTTCCGGTAGCGCAGATACGCAGTATTTT. V and J are TRBV4-2 and TRBJ2-3; D is possibly TRBD2 (5 bases). The V gene lost 3 bases and the J gene lost 4 bases, with 14 bases spanning the gap. In germline, CDR1 is LGHNA, CDR2 YNFKEQ. The CDR3 length is 15 residues.

The chain carries TRBV14 and TRBJ2-7; tentative D call: TRBD2 (5 bases). Germline lookup yields CDR1 SGHDN and CDR2 FVKESK. Trimming removed 1 base from V and 7 bases from J, with 14 bases in between. The CDR3 has 14 amino acids. This CDR3 reads CASSQVIPRGEQYF. In nucleotides, the CDR3 is TGTGCCAGCAGCCAAGTCATTCCCCGCGGGGAGCAGTACTTC.

The gene calls are TRBV29-1 and TRBJ2-5; TRBD1 agrees at 8 bases. CDR3 length: 13 amino acids. Germline V gene data show CDR1 as SQVTM and CDR2 as ANQGSEA. After removal of 2 bases from V and 5 bases from J, the junction contained 4 bases not matched to a gene. Here the CDR3 reads CSVESRGQETQYF. The CDR3 DNA is TGCAGCGTTGAATCCAGGGGGCAGGAGACCCAGTACTTC.

This clonotype was counted once. V usage is TRBV9 and J usage is TRBJ1-1; D is unclear. CDR1 is SGDLS, CDR2 YYNGEE, per germline. Trimming removed 0 bases at V and 0 bases at J, with 6 bases between. The CDR3 runs 14 residues. The chain's CDR3 is CASSVEQMNTEAFF. For the CDR3, the DNA is TGTGCCAGCAGCGTAGAACAGATGAACACTGAAGCTTTCTTT.

The rearrangement joins TRBV7-9 to TRBJ2-6, with D perhaps TRBD1 or TRBD2 (5 bases each). Germline V gene data show CDR1 as SEHNR and CDR2 as FQNEAQ (reference sequence). This CDR3 contains 16 residues. The ends were cut back, 6 bases at V and 4 bases at J, with 16 bases in the middle. The CDR3 protein is CASSWGGYSGANVLTF. The CDR3 DNA is TGTGCCAGCAGTTGGGGCGGGTATTCAGGGGCCAACGTCCTGACTTTC. The complete variable domain, with remaining parts taken from reference TRBV7-9 and TRBJ2-6, reads DTGVSQNPRHKITKRGQNVTFRCDPISEHNRLYWYRQTLGQGPEFLTYFQNEAQLEKSRLLSDRFSAERPKGSFSTLEIQRTEQGDSAMYLCASSWGGYSGANVLTFGAGSRLTVL.